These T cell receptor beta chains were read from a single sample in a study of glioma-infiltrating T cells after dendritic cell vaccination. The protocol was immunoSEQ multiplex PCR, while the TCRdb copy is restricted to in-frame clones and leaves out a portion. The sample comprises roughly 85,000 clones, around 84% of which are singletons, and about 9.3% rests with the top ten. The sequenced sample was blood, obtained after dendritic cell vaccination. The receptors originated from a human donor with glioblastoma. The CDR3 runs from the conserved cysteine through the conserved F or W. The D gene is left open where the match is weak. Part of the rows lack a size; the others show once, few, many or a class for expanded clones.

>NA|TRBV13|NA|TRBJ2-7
CASSYGRGYEQYF
TGTGCCAGCAGCTACGGCAGGGGCTACGAGCAGTACTTC
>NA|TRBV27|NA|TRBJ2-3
CASTSGGALVGDTQYF
TGTGCCAGCACCTCTGGGGGGGCGCTGGTAGGAGATACGCAGTATTTT
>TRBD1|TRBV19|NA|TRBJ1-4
CASRGPGQGSSEKLFF
TGTGCCAGTAGAGGACCGGGACAGGGGTCCAGTGAAAAACTGTTTTTT
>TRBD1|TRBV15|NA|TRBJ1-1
CATSRVTGQGALAFF
TGTGCCACCAGCAGAGTTACGGGACAGGGGGCGCTGGCTTTCTTT
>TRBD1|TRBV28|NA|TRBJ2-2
CASLRTGGAGELFF
TGTGCCAGCCTCCGGACAGGGGGCGCCGGGGAGCTGTTTTTT
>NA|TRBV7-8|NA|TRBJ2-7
CASSLAGGALYEQYF
TGTGCCAGCAGCTTAGCGGGGGGGGCGTTGTACGAGCAGTACTTC
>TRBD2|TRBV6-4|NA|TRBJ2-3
CASSETGGGTDTQYF
TGTGCCAGCAGTGAAACGGGAGGGGGCACAGATACGCAGTATTTT
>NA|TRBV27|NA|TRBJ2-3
CASSSLSFSTDTQYF
TGTGCCAGCAGTTCCCTCTCTTTCAGCACAGATACGCAGTATTTT
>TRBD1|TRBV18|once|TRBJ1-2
CASRPTGTGWYGYTF
TGTGCCAGCCGACCCACCGGGACAGGGTGGTATGGCTACACCTTC
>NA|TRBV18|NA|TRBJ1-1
CASSPRGAGATNTEAFF
TGTGCCAGCTCACCACGTGGGGCAGGGGCGACGAACACTGAAGCTTTCTTT
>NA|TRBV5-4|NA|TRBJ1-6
CASTLGQYNSPLHF
TGTGCCAGCACCCTTGGACAGTATAATTCACCCCTCCACTTT
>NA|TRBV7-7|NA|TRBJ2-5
CASSSFGTEETQYF
TGTGCCAGCAGCTCCTTCGGGACTGAAGAGACCCAGTACTTC
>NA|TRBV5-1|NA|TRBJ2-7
CASSLEHQAYEQYF
TGCGCCAGCAGCTTGGAACACCAAGCCTACGAGCAGTACTTC
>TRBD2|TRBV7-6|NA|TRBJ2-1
CASSLGGASGRKREQFF
TGTGCCAGCAGCTTAGGGGGGGCTAGCGGGAGGAAACGTGAGCAGTTCTTC
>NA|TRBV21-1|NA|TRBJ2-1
CASSKAPGTSGSLEYNEQFF
TGTGCCAGCAGCAAAGCGCCAGGGACTAGCGGGAGTTTGGAATACAATGAGCAGTTCTTC
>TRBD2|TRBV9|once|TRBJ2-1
CASSESGSSYNEQFF
TGTGCCAGCAGCGAAAGCGGGAGCTCCTACAATGAGCAGTTCTTC
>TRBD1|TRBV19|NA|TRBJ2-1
CASSIRGDSSLDEQFF
TGTGCCAGTAGTATAAGAGGGGACAGTAGTCTAGATGAGCAGTTCTTC
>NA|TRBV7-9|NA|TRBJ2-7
CASSPGQFSHAMGYEQYF
TGTGCCAGCAGCCCTGGACAGTTTTCGCATGCGATGGGCTACGAGCAGTACTTC
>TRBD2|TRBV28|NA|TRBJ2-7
CASLSGRARYEQYF
TGTGCCAGCCTAAGCGGGAGGGCCCGGTACGAGCAGTACTTC
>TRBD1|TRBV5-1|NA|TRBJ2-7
CASSVQGETSYEQYF
TGCGCCAGCAGCGTACAGGGGGAAACTTCCTACGAGCAGTACTTC
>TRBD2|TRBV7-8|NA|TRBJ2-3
CASTGGGGRGFTDTQYF
TGTGCCAGCACGGGGGGCGGGGGGCGAGGGTTCACAGATACGCAGTATTTT
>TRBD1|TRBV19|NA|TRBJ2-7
CASSIGDRGEQYF
TGTGCCAGTAGTATCGGGGACAGGGGAGAGCAGTACTTC
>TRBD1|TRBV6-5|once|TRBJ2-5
CASSRTGTGTETQYF
TGTGCCAGCAGTCGCACCGGGACAGGGACTGAGACCCAGTACTTC
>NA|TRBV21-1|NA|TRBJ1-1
CASSSRTGGDTEAFF
TGTGCCAGCAGCTCTCGGACAGGGGGCGACACTGAAGCTTTCTTT
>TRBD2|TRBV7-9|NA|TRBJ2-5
CASSSTPTSGSRETQYF
TGTGCCAGCAGCTCAACACCGACTAGCGGGAGTAGGGAGACCCAGTACTTC
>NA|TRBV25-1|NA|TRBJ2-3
CASSDPPGAPSTDTQYF
TGTGCCAGCAGTGACCCGCCTGGGGCTCCTAGCACAGATACGCAGTATTTT
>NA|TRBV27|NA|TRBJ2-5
CASSPLVRAGARGETQYF
TGTGCCAGCAGCCCACTCGTCCGGGCGGGAGCCAGGGGAGAGACCCAGTACTTC
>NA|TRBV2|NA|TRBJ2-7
CASSDLHSGEQYF
TGTGCCAGCAGTGACCTACACAGTGGCGAGCAGTACTTC
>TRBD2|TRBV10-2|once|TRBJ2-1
CASNPSGGYNEQFF
TGCGCCAGCAACCCTAGCGGGGGATACAATGAGCAGTTCTTC
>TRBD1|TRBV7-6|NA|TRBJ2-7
CASSQTPRDSFSYEQYF
TGTGCCAGCAGCCAAACCCCTAGGGACAGTTTCTCCTACGAGCAGTACTTC
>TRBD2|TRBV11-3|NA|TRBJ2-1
CASSLGLAAYNEQFF
TGTGCCAGCAGCTTAGGACTAGCGGCATACAATGAGCAGTTCTTC
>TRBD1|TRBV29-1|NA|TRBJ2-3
CSVGGQNTDTQYF
TGCAGCGTTGGGGGACAGAACACAGATACGCAGTATTTT
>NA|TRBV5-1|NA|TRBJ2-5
CASSQDQETQYF
TGCGCCAGCAGCCAGGACCAAGAGACCCAGTACTTC
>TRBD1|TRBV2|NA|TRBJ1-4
CATVPGQGPDEKLFF
TGTGCCACCGTCCCGGGACAGGGGCCGGATGAAAAACTGTTTTTT
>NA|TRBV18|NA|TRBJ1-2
CASSPPLKELGYTF
TGTGCCAGCTCACCACCCCTTAAAGAACTTGGCTACACCTTC
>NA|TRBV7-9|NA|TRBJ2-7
CASSPLGGATYEQYF
TGTGCCAGCAGCCCCCTGGGGGGAGCCACCTACGAGCAGTACTTC
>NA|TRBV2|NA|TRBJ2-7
CANRQVSSYEQYF
TGTGCCAATCGACAGGTTAGCTCCTACGAGCAGTACTTC
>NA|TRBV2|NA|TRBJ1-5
CASRDTYNQPQHF
TGTGCCAGCCGGGACACCTACAATCAGCCCCAGCATTTT
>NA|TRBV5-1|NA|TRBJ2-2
CASSLGHRDPNTGELFF
TGCGCCAGCAGCTTGGGGCACAGGGACCCGAACACCGGGGAGCTGTTTTTT
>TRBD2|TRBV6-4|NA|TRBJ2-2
CASSPSGTNTGELFF
TGTGCCAGCAGCCCTAGCGGGACGAACACCGGGGAGCTGTTTTTT
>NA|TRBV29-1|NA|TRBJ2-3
CSVDRRGPGADTQYF
TGCAGCGTTGATCGGCGGGGGCCGGGCGCAGATACGCAGTATTTT
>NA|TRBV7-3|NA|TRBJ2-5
CASSFQGGGQETQYF
TGTGCCAGCAGCTTCCAGGGAGGGGGGCAAGAGACCCAGTACTTC
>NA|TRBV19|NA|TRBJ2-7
CASSVDRGLTYEQYF
TGTGCCAGTAGTGTAGACAGGGGACTAACCTACGAGCAGTACTTC
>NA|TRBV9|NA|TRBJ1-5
CASSPGDTFSNQPQHF
TGTGCCAGCAGTCCAGGGGACACCTTTAGCAATCAGCCCCAGCATTTT
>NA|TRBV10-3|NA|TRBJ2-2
CAISESSGDTSNTGELFF
TGTGCCATCAGTGAGTCGTCAGGGGACACCTCGAACACCGGGGAGCTGTTTTTT
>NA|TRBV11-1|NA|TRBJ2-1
CASSRMQGSYNEQFF
TGTGCCAGCAGCCGGATGCAGGGCTCCTACAATGAGCAGTTCTTC
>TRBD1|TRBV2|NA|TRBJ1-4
CASRENRGHNEKLFF
TGTGCCAGCAGGGAGAACAGGGGACATAATGAAAAACTGTTTTTT
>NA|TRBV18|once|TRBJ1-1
CASSPAGKDTEAFF
TGTGCCAGCTCACCGGCAGGAAAGGACACTGAAGCTTTCTTT
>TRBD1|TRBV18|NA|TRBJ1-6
CASSPLDRDSPLHF
TGTGCCAGCTCACCCCTGGACAGGGATTCACCCCTCCACTTT
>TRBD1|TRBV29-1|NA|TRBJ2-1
CSVFEGAYEQFF
TGCAGCGTTTTCGAGGGGGCCTATGAGCAGTTCTTC
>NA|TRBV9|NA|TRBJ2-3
CASSAQRTDTQYF
TGTGCCAGCAGCGCCCAGAGGACTGATACGCAGTATTTT
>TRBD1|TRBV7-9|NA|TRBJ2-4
CASSLWDGQVLKNIQYF
TGTGCCAGCAGCTTATGGGACGGACAGGTTCTCAAAAACATTCAGTACTTC
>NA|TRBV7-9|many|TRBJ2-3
CASSFRGEDTQYF
TGTGCCAGCAGCTTTAGGGGTGAGGATACGCAGTATTTT
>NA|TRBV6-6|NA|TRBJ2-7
CASSSQPYEQYF
TGTGCCAGCAGTTCACAGCCCTACGAGCAGTACTTC
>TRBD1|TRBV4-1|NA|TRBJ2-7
CASSTTWDRGYEQYF
TGCGCCAGCAGCACGACATGGGACAGGGGTTACGAGCAGTACTTC
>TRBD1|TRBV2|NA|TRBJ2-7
CASSGGQGIYEQYF
TGTGCCAGCAGTGGAGGACAGGGGATCTACGAGCAGTACTTC
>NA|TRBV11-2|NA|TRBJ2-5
CASTIGGGVTQYF
TGTGCCAGCACCATAGGGGGGGGCGTGACCCAGTACTTC
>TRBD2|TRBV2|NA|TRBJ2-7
CATGGETSYEQYF
TGTGCCACCGGGGGGGAAACATCCTACGAGCAGTACTTC
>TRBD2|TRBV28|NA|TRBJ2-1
CASSLVTSGTYNEQFF
TGTGCCAGCAGTTTAGTCACTAGCGGGACCTACAATGAGCAGTTCTTC
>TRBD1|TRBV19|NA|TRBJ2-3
CASSRDWTGHYSSTDTQYF
TGTGCCAGTAGCAGGGACTGGACAGGGCACTACTCTAGCACAGATACGCAGTATTTT